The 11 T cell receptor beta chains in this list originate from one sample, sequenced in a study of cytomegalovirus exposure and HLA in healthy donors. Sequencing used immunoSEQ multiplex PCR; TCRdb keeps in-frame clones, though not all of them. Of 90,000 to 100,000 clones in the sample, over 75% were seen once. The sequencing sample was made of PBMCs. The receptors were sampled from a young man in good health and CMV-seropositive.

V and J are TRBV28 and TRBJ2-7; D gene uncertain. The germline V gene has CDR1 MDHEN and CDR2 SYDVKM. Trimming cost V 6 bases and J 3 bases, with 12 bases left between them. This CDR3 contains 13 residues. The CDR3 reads CASSLRLIYEQYF. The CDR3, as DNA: TGTGCCAGCAGCCTACGACTTATCTACGAGCAGTACTTC. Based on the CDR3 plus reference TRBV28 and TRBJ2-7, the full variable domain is DVKVTQSSRYLVKRTGEKVFLECVQDMDHENMFWYRQDPGLGLRLIYFSYDVKMKEKGDIPEGYSVSREKKERFSLILESASTNQTSMYLCASSLRLIYEQYFGPGTRLTVT.

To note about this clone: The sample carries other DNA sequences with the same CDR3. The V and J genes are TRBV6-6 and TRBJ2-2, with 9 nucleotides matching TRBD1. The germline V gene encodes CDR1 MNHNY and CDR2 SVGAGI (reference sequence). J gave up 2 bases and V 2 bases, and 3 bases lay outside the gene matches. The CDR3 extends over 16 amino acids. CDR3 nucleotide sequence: TGTGCCAGCAGTTACCCGGGACAGGGAAACACCGGGGAGCTGTTTTTT. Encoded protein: CASSYPGQGNTGELFF.

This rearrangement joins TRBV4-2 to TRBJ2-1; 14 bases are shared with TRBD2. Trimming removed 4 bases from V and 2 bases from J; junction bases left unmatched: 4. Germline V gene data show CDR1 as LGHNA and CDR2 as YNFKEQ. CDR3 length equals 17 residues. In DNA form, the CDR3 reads TGTGCCAGCAGCCCGCGACTAGCGGGGGGGCCCTACAATGAGCAGTTCTTC. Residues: CASSPRLAGGPYNEQFF.

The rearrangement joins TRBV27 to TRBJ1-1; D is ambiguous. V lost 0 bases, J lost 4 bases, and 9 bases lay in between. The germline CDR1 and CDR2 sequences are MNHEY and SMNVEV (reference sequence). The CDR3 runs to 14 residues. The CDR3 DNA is TGTGCCAGCAGTTTATCCTCGACAAGCACTGAAGCTTTCTTT. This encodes CASSLSSTSTEAFF.

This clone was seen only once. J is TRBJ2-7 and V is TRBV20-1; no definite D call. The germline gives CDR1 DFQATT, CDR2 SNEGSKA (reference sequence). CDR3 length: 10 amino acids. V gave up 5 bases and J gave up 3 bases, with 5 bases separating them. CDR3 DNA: TGCAGTGCTCCCCACTACGAGCAGTACTTC. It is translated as CSAPHYEQYF.

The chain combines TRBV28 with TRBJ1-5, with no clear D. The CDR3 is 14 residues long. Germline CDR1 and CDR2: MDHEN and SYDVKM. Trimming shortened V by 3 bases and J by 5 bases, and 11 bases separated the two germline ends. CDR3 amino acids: CASSFTDIYQPQHF. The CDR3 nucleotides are TGTGCCAGCAGTTTCACTGACATTTATCAGCCCCAGCATTTT.

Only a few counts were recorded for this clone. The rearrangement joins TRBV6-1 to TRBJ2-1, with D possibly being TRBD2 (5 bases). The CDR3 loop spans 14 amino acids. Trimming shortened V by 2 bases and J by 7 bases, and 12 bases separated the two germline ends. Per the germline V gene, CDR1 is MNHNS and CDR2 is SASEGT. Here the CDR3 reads CASSEIARGNEQFF. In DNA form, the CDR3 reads TGTGCCAGCAGTGAAATAGCGCGTGGGAATGAGCAGTTCTTC.

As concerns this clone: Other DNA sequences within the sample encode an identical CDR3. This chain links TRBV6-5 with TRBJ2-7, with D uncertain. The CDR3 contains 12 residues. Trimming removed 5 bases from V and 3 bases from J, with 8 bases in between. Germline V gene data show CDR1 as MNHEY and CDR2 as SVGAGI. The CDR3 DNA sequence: TGTGCCAGCAGTCCAAACAGCTACGAGCAGTACTTC. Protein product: CASSPNSYEQYF.

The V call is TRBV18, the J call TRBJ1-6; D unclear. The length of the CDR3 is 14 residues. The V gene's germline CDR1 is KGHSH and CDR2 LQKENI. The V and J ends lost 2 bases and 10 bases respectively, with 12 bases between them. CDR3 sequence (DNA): TGTGCCAGCTCACCATATGAGGTAGAATCACCCCTCCACTTT. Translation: CASSPYEVESPLHF. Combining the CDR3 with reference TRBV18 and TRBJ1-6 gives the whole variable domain NAGVMQNPRHLVRRRGQEARLRCSPMKGHSHVYWYRQLPEEGLKFMVYLQKENIIDESGMPKERFSAEFPKEGPSILRIQQVVRGDSAAYFCASSPYEVESPLHFGNGTRLTVT.

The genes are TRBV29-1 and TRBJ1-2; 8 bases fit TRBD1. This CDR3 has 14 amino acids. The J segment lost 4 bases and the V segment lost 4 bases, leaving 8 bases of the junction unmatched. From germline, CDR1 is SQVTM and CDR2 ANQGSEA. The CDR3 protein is CSVGRDRGSYGYTF. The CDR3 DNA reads TGCAGCGTTGGTAGAGACAGGGGTAGCTATGGCTACACCTTC.

The CDR3 sequence: CASRGQGWDGYTF. CDR3 nucleotide sequence: TGTGCCAGCAGGGGACAGGGGTGGGATGGCTACACCTTC. V is TRBV27 and J is TRBJ1-2; 10 nucleotides agree with TRBD1. J was trimmed by 6 bases and V by 6 bases; bases with no gene match: 4. The germline CDR1 and CDR2 sequences are MNHEY and SMNVEV (reference sequence). The CDR3 loop spans 13 amino acids.